The next 8 T cell receptor beta chains were all read from a single sample in a study of response to subunit inactivated influenza vaccine. TCRdb re-derived calls from the RT-PCR reads in MiXCR, one entry per CDR3 protein. The table includes about 540,000 distinct CDR3 sequences, less than 15% detected once. The sample here was PBMCs from blood, taken 11 to 12 days after vaccination. The source is a man in his fifties or sixties who received an inactivated influenza vaccine.

The chain joins TRBV5-1 to TRBJ1-6, with D unresolved. CDR3 length: 16 residues. Germline CDR1 and CDR2: SGHRS and YFSETQ. Trimming took off 2 bases at V and 5 bases at J, with 14 bases between the two ends. CDR3 sequence reads: CASSFGLTENNSPLHF. The CDR3 DNA sequence: TGCGCCAGCAGCTTCGGACTAACAGAAAATAATTCACCCCTCCACTTT.

This clonotype came up once. The chain links TRBV20-1 to TRBJ2-1; D unclear. V was trimmed by 1 base and J by 8 bases, leaving 6 bases between them. Germline-derived CDR1 and CDR2 are DFQATT and SNEGSKA (reference sequence). The CDR3 is 11 residues long. CDR3 in amino acids: CSARAPYEQFF. For the CDR3, the DNA is TGCAGTGCTAGAGCGCCCTATGAGCAGTTCTTC.

This clonotype occurred a few times. V usage is TRBV7-2 and J usage is TRBJ2-4, with TRBD1 matching over 9 bases. Germline values: CDR1 SGHTA, CDR2 FQGNSA. The CDR3 has 14 residues. Trimming removed 9 bases from V and 6 bases from J; junction bases left unmatched: 9. CDR3 nucleotides: TGTGCCAGTTGCCCTACAGGGGGCAGAAACATTCAGTACTTC. It is translated as CASCPTGGRNIQYF.

This clonotype was detected a few times. At one boundary the junction diverges from the germline segment, which might be a read error. The V call is TRBV7-7, the J call TRBJ2-4; TRBD1 agrees at 11 bases. The length of the CDR3 is 14 residues. Germline V lookup: CDR1 SSHAT, CDR2 FNYEAQ (reference sequence). The CDR3: CASSPGQGVNIQYF. The CDR3, as DNA: TGTGCTAGCAGCCCGGGACAGGGGGTAAACATTCAGTACTTC.

This clonotype was observed a few times. The CDR3 region is CASKNSGAPYEQYF. The CDR3 bases are TGTGCCAGCAAAAATAGCGGGGCTCCCTACGAGCAGTACTTC. This chain uses TRBV12-3 or TRBV12-4 with TRBJ2-7, with 8 bases that match TRBD2. The junction had 7 bases not matched to a gene; V was cut back by 7 bases and J by 2 bases. The length of the CDR3 is 14 residues.

Ten or more counts support this clonotype. The V call is TRBV28, the J call TRBJ2-4; unclear D gene. In germline, CDR1 is MDHEN, CDR2 SYDVKM. Trimming left V 2 bases short and J 5 bases short, with 7 bases between. CDR3 length: 13 residues. The chain's CDR3 is CASSLQSENIQYF. CDR3 sequence (DNA): TGTGCCAGCAGTTTACAATCTGAAAACATTCAGTACTTC.

The V call is TRBV3-1, the J call TRBJ1-5; D is undetermined. Looked up from germline, CDR1 is LGHDT and CDR2 is YNNKEL (reference sequence). V was trimmed by 1 base and J by 7 bases, leaving 8 bases between them. The CDR3 consists of 13 residues. The CDR3 region is CASSQVGQQPQHF. The CDR3 region has the DNA TGTGCCAGCAGCCAAGTTGGGCAGCAGCCCCAGCATTTT.

This clonotype was recorded a few times. This chain uses TRBV7-6 with TRBJ2-7; tentatively, D is TRBD1 or TRBD2 (5 bases each). Trimming removed 5 bases from V and 0 bases from J, with 17 bases in between. Per germline, CDR1 SGHVS and CDR2 FNYEAQ. The CDR3 sequence is 16 residues long. CDR3 coding DNA: TGTGCCAGCAGCAAGGGCCCGGGGCAGAGCTCCTACGAGCAGTACTTC. Translation gives CASSKGPGQSSYEQYF. Full variable domain (outside the CDR3, taken from reference TRBV7-6 and TRBJ2-7): GAGVSQSPRYKVTKRGQDVALRCDPISGHVSLYWYRQALGQGPEFLTYFNYEAQQDKSGLPNDRFSAERPEGSISTLTIQRTEQRDSAMYRCASSKGPGQSSYEQYFGPGTRLTVT.